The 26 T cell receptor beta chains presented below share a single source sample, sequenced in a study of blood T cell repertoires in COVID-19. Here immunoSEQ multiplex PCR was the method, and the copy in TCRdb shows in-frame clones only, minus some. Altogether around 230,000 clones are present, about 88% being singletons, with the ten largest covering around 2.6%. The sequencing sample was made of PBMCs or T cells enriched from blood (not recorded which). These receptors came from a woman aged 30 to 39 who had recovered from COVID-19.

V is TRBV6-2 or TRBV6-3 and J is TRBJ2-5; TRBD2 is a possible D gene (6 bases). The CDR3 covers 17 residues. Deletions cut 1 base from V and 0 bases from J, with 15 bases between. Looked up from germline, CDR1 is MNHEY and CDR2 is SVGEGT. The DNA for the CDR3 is TGTGCCAGCAGTTACTTAGCTTCTGGGGGGTACCAAGAGACCCAGTACTTC. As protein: CASSYLASGGYQETQYF.

The CDR3 region is CASSYYNTGELFF. As DNA, the CDR3 is TGTGCCAGCAGTTATTATAACACCGGGGAGCTGTTTTTT. The genes are TRBV6-5 and TRBJ2-2; D gene unclear. The germline V gene encodes CDR1 MNHEY and CDR2 SVGAGI. The V gene lost 3 bases and the J gene lost 2 bases, with 4 bases spanning the gap. This CDR3 has 13 residues.

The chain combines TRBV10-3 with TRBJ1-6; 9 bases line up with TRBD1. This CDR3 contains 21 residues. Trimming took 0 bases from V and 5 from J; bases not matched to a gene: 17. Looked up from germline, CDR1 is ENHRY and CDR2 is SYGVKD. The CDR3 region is CAISESHRDRELGWNNSPLHF. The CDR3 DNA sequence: TGTGCCATCAGTGAGTCTCACCGGGACAGGGAATTGGGGTGGAATAATTCACCCCTCCACTTT.

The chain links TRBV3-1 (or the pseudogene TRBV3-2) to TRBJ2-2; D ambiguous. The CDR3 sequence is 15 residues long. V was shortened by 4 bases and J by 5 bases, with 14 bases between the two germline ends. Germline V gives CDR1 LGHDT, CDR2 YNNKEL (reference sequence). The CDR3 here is CASSPVTGWTGELFF. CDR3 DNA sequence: TGTGCCAGCAGCCCTGTAACGGGTTGGACCGGGGAGCTGTTTTTT.

In nucleotides, the CDR3 is TGTGCCAGCAGTTACTTTGAGGGCTCCTACAATGAGCAGTTCTTC. Amino acid sequence: CASSYFEGSYNEQFF. This chain links TRBV6-5 with TRBJ2-1, with TRBD2 as a possible D gene (5 bases). Trimming removed 1 base from V and 0 bases from J, with 7 bases in between. The CDR3 sequence is 15 residues long. Germline loops: CDR1 MNHEY, CDR2 SVGAGI.

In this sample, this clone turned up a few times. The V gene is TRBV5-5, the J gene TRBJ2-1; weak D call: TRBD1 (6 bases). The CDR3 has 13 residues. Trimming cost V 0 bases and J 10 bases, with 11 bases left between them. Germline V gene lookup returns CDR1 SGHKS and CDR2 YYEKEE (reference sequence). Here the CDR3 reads CASSLVTGKEQFF. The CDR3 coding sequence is TGTGCCAGCAGCTTGGTCACAGGGAAGGAGCAGTTCTTC.

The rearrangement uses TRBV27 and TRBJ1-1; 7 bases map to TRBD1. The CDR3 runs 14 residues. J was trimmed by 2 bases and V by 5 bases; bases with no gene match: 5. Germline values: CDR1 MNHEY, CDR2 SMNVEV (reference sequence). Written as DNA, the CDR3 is TGTGCCAGCAGTCTACAGGGGTTAAACACTGAAGCTTTCTTT. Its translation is CASSLQGLNTEAFF.

The CDR3 coding sequence is TGTGCCAGTAGTACCGGACAGGGGGCCGGAAACACCATATATTTT. Its translation: CASSTGQGAGNTIYF. The chain uses TRBV19 and TRBJ1-3, with 11 bases lining up with TRBD1. V lost 4 bases and J lost 4; bases outside the gene matches: 3. Germline-derived CDR1 and CDR2 are LNHDA and SQIVND (reference sequence). The CDR3 is 15 residues long.

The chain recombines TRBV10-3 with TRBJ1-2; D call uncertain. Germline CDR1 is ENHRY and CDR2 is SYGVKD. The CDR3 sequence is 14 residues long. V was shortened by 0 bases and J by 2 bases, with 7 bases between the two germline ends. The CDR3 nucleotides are TGTGCCATCAGTGAGTCGAGCGGAAACTATGGCTACACCTTC. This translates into CAISESSGNYGYTF.

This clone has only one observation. The CDR3 protein is CASSFGTYTGELFF. The DNA for the CDR3 is TGTGCCAGCAGCTTCGGGACTTACACCGGGGAGCTGTTTTTT. The genes are TRBV5-6 and TRBJ2-2; a possible D gene is TRBD2 (6 bases). Trimming took 2 bases from V and 3 from J, leaving 8 bases between them. Germline V gene sequence: CDR1 SGHDT, CDR2 YYEEEE. The length of the CDR3 is 14 residues.

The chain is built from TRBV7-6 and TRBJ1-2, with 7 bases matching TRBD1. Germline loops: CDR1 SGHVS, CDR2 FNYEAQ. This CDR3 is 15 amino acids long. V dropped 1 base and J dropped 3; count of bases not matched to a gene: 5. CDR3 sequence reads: CASSLGSRGDYGYTF. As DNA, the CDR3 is TGTGCCAGCAGCTTAGGGTCCAGGGGGGACTATGGCTACACCTTC.

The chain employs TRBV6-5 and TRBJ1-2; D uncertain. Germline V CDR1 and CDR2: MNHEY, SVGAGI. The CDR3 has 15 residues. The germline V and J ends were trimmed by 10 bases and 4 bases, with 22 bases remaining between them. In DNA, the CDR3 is TGTGCCACCGTAGGATTCCCCGACTCTGCCTATGGCTACACCTTC. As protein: CATVGFPDSAYGYTF.

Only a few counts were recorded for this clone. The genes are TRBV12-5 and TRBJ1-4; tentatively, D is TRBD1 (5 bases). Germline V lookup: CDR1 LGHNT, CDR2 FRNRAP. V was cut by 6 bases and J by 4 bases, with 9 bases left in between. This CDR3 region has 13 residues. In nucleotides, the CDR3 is TGTGCTAGTGGCCTGGGGCATAATGAAAAACTGTTTTTT. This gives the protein CASGLGHNEKLFF.

Here the CDR3 DNA reads TGTGCCAGCAGCCAAGGACTAGCCCAGGAGGTCCGGGAGCTGTTTTTT. Protein: CASSQGLAQEVRELFF. The chain employs TRBV3-1 (or the pseudogene TRBV3-2) and TRBJ2-2, with 7 positions matching TRBD2. Germline V gives CDR1 LGHDT, CDR2 YNNKEL (reference sequence). V was pared by 1 base and J by 9 bases, with 11 bases of the junction left unmatched. There are 16 residues in the CDR3.

CDR3 region: CASSQDPGQGVANYGYTF. CDR3 bases: TGTGCCAGCAGCCAAGATCCGGGACAGGGGGTAGCTAACTATGGCTACACCTTC. The chain combines TRBV14 with TRBJ1-2; TRBD1 agrees at 11 bases. CDR3 length: 18 residues. J was trimmed by 0 bases and V by 0 bases; bases with no gene match: 6. Germline CDR1 is SGHDN and CDR2 is FVKESK.

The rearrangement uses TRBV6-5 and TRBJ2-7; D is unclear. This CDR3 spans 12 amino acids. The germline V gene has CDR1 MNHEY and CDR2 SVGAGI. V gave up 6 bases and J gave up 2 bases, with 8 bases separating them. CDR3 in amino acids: CASSLVPYEQYF. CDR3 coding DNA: TGTGCCAGCAGCCTAGTCCCCTACGAGCAGTACTTC.

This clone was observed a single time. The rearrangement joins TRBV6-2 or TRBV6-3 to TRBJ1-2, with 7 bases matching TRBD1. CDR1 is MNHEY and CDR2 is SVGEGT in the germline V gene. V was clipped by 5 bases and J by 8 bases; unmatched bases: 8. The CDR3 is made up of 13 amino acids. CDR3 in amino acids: CASSPTGIGGYTF. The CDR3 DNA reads TGTGCCAGCAGTCCGACAGGGATCGGGGGCTACACCTTC.

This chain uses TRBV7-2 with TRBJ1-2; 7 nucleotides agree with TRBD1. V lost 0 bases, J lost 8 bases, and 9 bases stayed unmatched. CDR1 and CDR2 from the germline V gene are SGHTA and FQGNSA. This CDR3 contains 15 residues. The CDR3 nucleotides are TGTGCCAGCAGCTTAGCGCCTACAGGGGAAGGCGGCTACACCTTC. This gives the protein CASSLAPTGEGGYTF.

The CDR3 DNA reads TGCGCCAGCAGCCAAGCTAACCGGGACAGGGAAGCTTTCTTT. Encoded protein: CASSQANRDREAFF. The rearrangement uses TRBV4-1 and TRBJ1-1; 8 nucleotides align to TRBD1. Losses at the gene ends were 1 base for V and 8 bases for J; bases not matched to a gene: 6. Germline V lookup: CDR1 MGHRA, CDR2 YSYEKL. The CDR3 consists of 14 residues.

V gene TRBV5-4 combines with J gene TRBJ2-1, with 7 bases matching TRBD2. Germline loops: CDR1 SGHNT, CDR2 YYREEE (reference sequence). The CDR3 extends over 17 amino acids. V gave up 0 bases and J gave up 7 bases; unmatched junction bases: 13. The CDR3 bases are TGTGCCAGCAGCTTGGAGGCTAGCGGCCGGGGGGAAAATGAGCAGTTCTTC. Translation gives CASSLEASGRGENEQFF.

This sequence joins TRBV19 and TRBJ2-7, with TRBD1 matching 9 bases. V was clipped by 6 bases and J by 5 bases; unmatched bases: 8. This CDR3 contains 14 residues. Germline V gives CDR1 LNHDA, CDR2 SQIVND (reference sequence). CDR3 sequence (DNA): TGTGCCAGTAGCTCCCGGGACAGGGTAAACGAGCAGTACTTC. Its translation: CASSSRDRVNEQYF.

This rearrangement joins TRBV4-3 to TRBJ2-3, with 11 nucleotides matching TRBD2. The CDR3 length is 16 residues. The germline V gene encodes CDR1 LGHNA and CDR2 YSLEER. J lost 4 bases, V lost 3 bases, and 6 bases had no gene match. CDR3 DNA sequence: TGCGCCAGCAGCCAGTCAACTAGCGGGGGCCCAGATACGCAGTATTTT. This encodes CASSQSTSGGPDTQYF.

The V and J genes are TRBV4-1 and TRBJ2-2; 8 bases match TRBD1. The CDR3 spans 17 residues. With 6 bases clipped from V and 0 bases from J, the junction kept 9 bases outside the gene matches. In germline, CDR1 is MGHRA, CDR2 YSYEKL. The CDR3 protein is CASREDRAFPNTGELFF. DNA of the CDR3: TGCGCCAGCAGGGAGGACAGGGCCTTCCCGAACACCGGGGAGCTGTTTTTT.

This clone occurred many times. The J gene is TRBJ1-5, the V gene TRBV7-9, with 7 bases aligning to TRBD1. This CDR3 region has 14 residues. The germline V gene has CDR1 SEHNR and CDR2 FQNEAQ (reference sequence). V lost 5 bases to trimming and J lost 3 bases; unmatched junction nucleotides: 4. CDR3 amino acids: CASSGGQDNQPQHF. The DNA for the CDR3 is TGTGCCAGCAGCGGAGGACAGGACAATCAGCCCCAGCATTTT.

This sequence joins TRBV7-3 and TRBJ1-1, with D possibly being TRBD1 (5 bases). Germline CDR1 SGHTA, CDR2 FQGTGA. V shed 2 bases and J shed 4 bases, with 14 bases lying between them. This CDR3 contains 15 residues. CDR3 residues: CASSLRGGAPTEAFF. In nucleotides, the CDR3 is TGTGCCAGCAGCTTACGGGGAGGGGCTCCCACTGAAGCTTTCTTT.

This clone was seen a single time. The CDR3 protein is CASSDRASFNYGYTF. CDR3 DNA: TGTGCCAGTTCGGACAGGGCGTCTTTTAACTATGGCTACACCTTC. This chain links TRBV19 with TRBJ1-2; 8 positions match TRBD1. Trimming at V came to 8 bases and at J to 1 base, leaving 9 bases not matched to a gene. CDR3 size: 15 residues. Looked up from germline, CDR1 is LNHDA and CDR2 is SQIVND (reference sequence). Using reference TRBV19 and TRBJ1-2 for the parts outside the CDR3, the full variable domain is DGGITQSPKYLFRKEGQNVTLSCEQNLNHDAMYWYRQDPGQGLRLIYYSQIVNDFQKGDIAEGYSVSREKKESFPLTVTSAQKNPTAFYLCASSDRASFNYGYTFGSGTRLTVV.